What follows describes a single TCR beta chain. As yet, its antigen is unknown. These data come from a study of identical twins. Broader study findings: Cross-sectional statistics underpinned the conclusions; the same donors were not followed.

A universal primer site was added by template switching, and unique molecular identifiers were carried by the cDNA. Via MiXCR, TCRdb re-called the 5' RACE reads, giving one row per CDR3 protein. Counted here are some 1,600,000 distinct CDR3 sequences, around a third occurring once; the ten biggest clones make up roughly 0.3%. J lost 3 bases, V lost 5 bases, and 13 bases had no gene match. Germline CDR1 PRHDT, CDR2 FYEKMQ (reference sequence). CDR3 length: 17 amino acids. The gene calls are TRBV13 and TRBJ2-3; TRBD2 aligns across 8 bases. This clonotype originated in a newborn girl in good health. The sequenced sample consisted of cord blood. The CDR3 nucleotides read TGTGCCAGCAGCCGTAACACAGCGGGGGAAGTTACAGATACGCAGTATTTT. Its translation is CASSRNTAGEVTDTQYF.